This paragraph covers one T cell receptor beta chain sequence. The antigen remains undetermined. The V and J ends lost 9 bases and 4 bases, in that order; junction bases with no gene match: 6. The CDR3 extends over 12 amino acids. Germline V gene data show CDR1 as SGHNT and CDR2 as YYREEE (reference sequence). Only in-frame clones appear in the TCRdb table, and some are missing; sequencing was by immunoSEQ multiplex PCR. This sample has some 1.1 million clones, with approximately 80% found just once. The sample belongs to a study of shared clonotypes between healthy human individuals. Study findings and constraints: The sole specimen, blood, was sampled, and tissue repertoires likely differ. Even with large depth, rarefaction showed that sorted-subset sequencing was incomplete. Estimated richness was generally greater in naive than memory subsets. Having only a few donors restricted how much genetic and exposure-history diversity was captured.

The sequenced material came from memory CD4+ T cells from PBMCs. Subset: CD45RA-negative fraction. V usage is TRBV5-4 and J usage is TRBJ1-2; 7 bases are shared with TRBD1. The clonotype was recovered from a man aged 18 to 29 in good health. Some clones in this sample may be carry-over from other donors' samples. This CDR3 reads CATTPGGYGYTF. The CDR3 DNA reads TGTGCCACTACCCCAGGGGGCTATGGCTACACCTTC.